One sample yielded the 13 T cell receptor beta chains listed below, sequenced in a study of CD8+ T cells in alopecia areata. Extracted from the samples, RNA was reverse transcribed into cDNA to serve as the sequencing template. Sequencing used immunoSEQ multiplex PCR; TCRdb keeps in-frame clones, though not all of them. There are 150,000 to 200,000 clones in the sample; roughly 60% occur only once, and 12% to 15% lies in the top ten. Treatment given: oral pan-JAK inhibitor, 5-10 mg twice daily. The starting material was CD4+ T cells sorted from blood, obtained at week 24, from a patient treated with tofacitinib. Receptor source: a human donor with alopecia areata.

The V gene is TRBV6-5, the J gene TRBJ1-2; a weak D match, TRBD1 (5 bases). From germline, CDR1 is MNHEY and CDR2 SVGAGI. The CDR3 totals 14 residues. The ends were cut back, 6 bases at V and 5 bases at J, with 16 bases in the middle. DNA for the CDR3: TGTGCCAGCAGCGCCGCCGGGACTAGTTATGGCTACACCTTC. Encoded protein: CASSAAGTSYGYTF.

The CDR3 sequence: CSAVRGENTEAFF. DNA of the CDR3: TGCAGCGCCGTAAGAGGGGAGAACACTGAAGCTTTCTTT. This sequence joins TRBV29-1 and TRBJ1-1, with D possibly being TRBD1 (5 bases). The CDR3 contains 13 residues. The V end lost 7 bases, the J end lost 1 base, and 13 bases lay between the germline ends. Per the germline V gene, CDR1 is SQVTM and CDR2 is ANQGSEA.

V and J are TRBV7-2 and TRBJ2-2, with 9 bases that match TRBD1. Germline lookup yields CDR1 SGHTA and CDR2 FQGNSA. The length of the CDR3 is 16 residues. With V trimmed by 4 bases and J by 4 bases, 7 bases remained unmatched. Written as DNA, the CDR3 is TGTGCCAGCAGCTGGGGACAGGGCCCTACCACCGGGGAGCTGTTTTTT. It is translated as CASSWGQGPTTGELFF.

This chain links TRBV7-9 with TRBJ2-7; the D call may be TRBD1 or TRBD2 (5 bases each). The V end lost 4 bases, the J end lost 5 bases, and 18 bases lay between the germline ends. Germline lookup yields CDR1 SEHNR and CDR2 FQNEAQ (reference sequence). The CDR3 has 15 amino acids. CDR3 in amino acids: CASSYQTGGSNEQYF. Here the CDR3 DNA reads TGTGCCAGCAGCTACCAGACTGGGGGTTCTAACGAGCAGTACTTC.

A few counts support this clone. Other nucleotide sequences from this sample produce the same CDR3. This chain connects TRBV5-1 to TRBJ1-1; TRBD1 agrees at 8 bases. The CDR3 loop spans 13 amino acids. CDR1 is SGHRS and CDR2 is YFSETQ in the germline V gene. V shed 2 bases and J 4 bases; nucleotides not matched to a gene: 1. Here the CDR3 DNA reads TGCGCCAGCAGCTTAACAGGGGGCACTGAAGCTTTCTTT. Translating it yields CASSLTGGTEAFF.

This clone was recorded a few times. The chain joins TRBV7-2 to TRBJ1-2, with D uncertain. V gave up 1 base and J gave up 5 bases, with 2 bases separating them. Germline CDR1 is SGHTA and CDR2 is FQGNSA. The length of the CDR3 is 11 residues. CDR3 amino acids: CASSLVYGYTF. DNA of the CDR3: TGTGCCAGCAGCTTAGTGTATGGCTACACCTTC.

The rearrangement uses TRBV6-4 and TRBJ2-3, with D possibly matching TRBD1 (6 bases). The V end was cut by 10 bases, the J end by 7 bases, with 12 bases between. There are 11 residues in the CDR3. CDR1 MRHNA and CDR2 SNTAGT come from the germline V gene. In nucleotides, the CDR3 is TGTGCCACCCGAAGGGGGAATACGCAGTATTTT. Translation: CATRRGNTQYF.

The rearrangement links TRBV5-1 to TRBJ1-5; no clear D. Germline V gives CDR1 SGHRS, CDR2 YFSETQ. Trimming removed 0 bases from V and 2 bases from J, with 15 bases in between. The CDR3 consists of 17 residues. As DNA, the CDR3 is TGCGCCAGCAGCTTGGTAGAACTCAAGGTCGGCAATCAGCCCCAGCATTTT. This encodes CASSLVELKVGNQPQHF. Full variable domain (outside the CDR3, taken from reference TRBV5-1 and TRBJ1-5): KAGVTQTPRYLIKTRGQQVTLSCSPISGHRSVSWYQQTPGQGLQFLFEYFSETQRNKGNFPGRFSGRQFSNSRSEMNVSTLELGDSALYLCASSLVELKVGNQPQHFGDGTRLSIL.

This clone was detected many times. V is TRBV4-2 and J is TRBJ2-7; D not resolved. Trimming took 1 base from V and 0 from J, leaving 10 bases between them. This CDR3 contains 15 residues. Germline V gene sequence: CDR1 LGHNA, CDR2 YNFKEQ. The CDR3 is CASSQADVSSYEQYF. For the CDR3, the DNA is TGTGCCAGCAGCCAAGCGGACGTCAGCTCCTACGAGCAGTACTTC.

This chain joins TRBV4-2 and TRBJ2-7, with 7 bases that match TRBD2. The germline V gene has CDR1 LGHNA and CDR2 YNFKEQ. The CDR3 covers 12 residues. V lost 4 bases to trimming and J lost 6 bases; unmatched junction nucleotides: 3. The CDR3 DNA sequence: TGTGCCAGCAGCCCCTCGGGGGGCGAGCAGTACTTC. It specifies CASSPSGGEQYF.

The gene calls are TRBV9 and TRBJ1-3; TRBD1 matches at 9 bases. This CDR3 has 17 residues. Looked up from germline, CDR1 is SGDLS and CDR2 is YYNGEE. J lost 4 bases, V lost 0 bases, and 8 bases had no gene match. The CDR3 sequence is CASSVGGTGGGGNTIYF. CDR3 nucleotides: TGTGCCAGCAGCGTAGGAGGCACAGGGGGCGGAGGAAACACCATATATTTT.

The rearrangement links TRBV5-1 to TRBJ2-2; TRBD1 is a possible D gene (5 bases). Germline V lookup: CDR1 SGHRS, CDR2 YFSETQ. The CDR3 has 15 amino acids. V was cut by 0 bases and J by 1 base, with 7 bases left in between. The CDR3 DNA reads TGCGCCAGCAGCTTGGACAGGCAGAACACCGGGGAGCTGTTTTTT. This translates into CASSLDRQNTGELFF.

Worth noting for this clone: The sample holds other DNA sequences that translate to the same CDR3. The chain combines TRBV9 with TRBJ2-5; D is possibly TRBD2 (6 bases). V gave up 2 bases and J gave up 5 bases, with 7 bases separating them. Germline assignment: CDR1 SGDLS and CDR2 YYNGEE. The CDR3 is made up of 12 amino acids. CDR3 protein: CASSVGGETQYF. Here the CDR3 DNA reads TGTGCCAGCAGCGTTGGGGGGGAGACCCAGTACTTC. Together with reference TRBV9 and TRBJ2-5, the CDR3 gives the full variable domain: DSGVTQTPKHLITATGQRVTLRCSPRSGDLSVYWYQQSLDQGLQFLIQYYNGEERAKGNILERFSAQQFPDLHSELNLSSLELGDSALYFCASSVGGETQYFGPGTRLLVL.